What follows describes a single T cell receptor (beta chain). This CDR3 region has 13 residues. CDR1 and CDR2 (germline): MDHEN, SYDVKM. The V gene lost 5 bases and the J gene lost 1 base, with 8 bases spanning the gap. Through a sample-barcoded 5' primer and a J-beta primer mix, a second PCR was run for roughly 7 to 11 cycles. TCRdb re-called the 5' RACE reads with MiXCR, one entry per CDR3 protein. Here the sample spans over 500,000 distinct CDR3 sequences, around a quarter being singletons. The data derive from a study of blood T cells in healthy people across ages. These data are also associated with another study on T cells of mothers and their children. From that study: Mothers and children who were related shared slightly more overlap than unrelated pairs, but not significantly more.

This clonotype was sampled from a boy younger than 10 in good health. The sequenced sample was blood. The V gene is TRBV28, the J gene TRBJ1-1; no firm D call. As DNA, the CDR3 is TGTGCCAGCAGTCCCCAGTGGAACACTGAAGCTTTCTTT. Translation: CASSPQWNTEAFF.